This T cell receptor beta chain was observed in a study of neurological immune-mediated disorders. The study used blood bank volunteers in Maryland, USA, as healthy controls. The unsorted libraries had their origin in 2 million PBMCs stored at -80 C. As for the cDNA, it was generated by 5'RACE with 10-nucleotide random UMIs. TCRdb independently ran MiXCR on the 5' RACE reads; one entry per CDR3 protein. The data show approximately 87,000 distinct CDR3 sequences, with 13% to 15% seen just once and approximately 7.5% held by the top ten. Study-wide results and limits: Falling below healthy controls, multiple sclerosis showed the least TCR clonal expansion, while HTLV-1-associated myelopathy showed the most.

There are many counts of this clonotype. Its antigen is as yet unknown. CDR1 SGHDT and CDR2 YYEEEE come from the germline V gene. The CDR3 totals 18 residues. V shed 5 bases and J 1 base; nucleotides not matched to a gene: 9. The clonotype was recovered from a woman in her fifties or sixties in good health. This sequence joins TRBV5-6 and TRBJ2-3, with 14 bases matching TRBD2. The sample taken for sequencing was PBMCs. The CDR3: CASRPTGTSGRGTDTQYF. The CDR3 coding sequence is TGTGCCAGCAGGCCGACCGGGACTAGCGGGAGAGGCACAGATACGCAGTATTTT.